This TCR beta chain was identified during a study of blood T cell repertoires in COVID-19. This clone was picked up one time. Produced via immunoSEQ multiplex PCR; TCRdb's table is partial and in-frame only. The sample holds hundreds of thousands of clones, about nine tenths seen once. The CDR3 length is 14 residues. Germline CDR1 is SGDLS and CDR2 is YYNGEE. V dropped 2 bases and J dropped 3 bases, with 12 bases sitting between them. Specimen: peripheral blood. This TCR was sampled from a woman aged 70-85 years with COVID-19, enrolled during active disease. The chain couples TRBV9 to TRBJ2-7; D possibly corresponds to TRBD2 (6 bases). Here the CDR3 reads CASSVFPGDYEQYF. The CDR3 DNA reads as TGTGCCAGCAGCGTTTTTCCGGGGGACTACGAGCAGTACTTC.